The 26 T cell receptor beta chains presented below share a single source sample, sequenced in a study of CD8+ T cells in alopecia areata. Extracted RNA was reverse transcribed into cDNA, the sequencing template. Data came from immunoSEQ multiplex PCR; TCRdb stores just in-frame clones and leaves some out. The sample lists fewer than 150,000 clones, roughly two thirds occurring once. The sample taken for sequencing was CD4+ T cells sorted from blood. The receptor set was obtained from a human donor in good health.

This CDR3 reads CASSLGPGPSDAEQFF. The CDR3 DNA sequence: TGTGCCAGCAGCTTGGGTCCAGGCCCATCTGACGCTGAGCAGTTCTTC. The J gene is TRBJ2-1, the V gene TRBV5-5; D gene ambiguous. CDR1 is SGHKS, CDR2 YYEKEE, per germline (reference sequence). Trimming took 0 bases from V and 9 from J, leaving 19 bases between them. The CDR3 is 16 amino acids.

This chain joins TRBV30 and TRBJ2-6; D ambiguous. The V end was cut by 5 bases, the J end by 2 bases, with 7 bases between. The germline V gene encodes CDR1 GTSNPN and CDR2 SVGIG (reference sequence). There are 13 residues in the CDR3. The DNA of the CDR3 is TGTGCCTGGGCTGGGGCTGGGGCCAACGTCCTGACTTTC. Amino acid sequence: CAWAGAGANVLTF.

This chain joins TRBV15 and TRBJ2-7; D is perhaps TRBD1 (5 bases). The V gene's germline CDR1 is LNHNV and CDR2 YYDKDF (reference sequence). The CDR3 totals 14 residues. The V and J ends lost 0 bases and 5 bases respectively, with 11 bases between them. CDR3 sequence: CATSRDQGPDEQYF. The CDR3 bases are TGTGCCACCAGCAGAGACCAGGGTCCGGACGAGCAGTACTTC.

This clone was found a few times. The chain employs TRBV4-1 and TRBJ2-7; 10 nucleotides align to TRBD1. V dropped 4 bases and J dropped 3; count of bases not matched to a gene: 3. CDR3 length: 14 amino acids. The V gene's germline CDR1 is MGHRA and CDR2 YSYEKL. In nucleotides, the CDR3 is TGCGCCAGCAGCCGCCGGGACAGGGGCTACGAGCAGTACTTC. Its protein product is CASSRRDRGYEQYF.

V usage is TRBV30 and J usage is TRBJ2-3; D could derive from TRBD1 or TRBD2 (5 bases each). Trimming cost V 7 bases and J 2 bases, with 16 bases left between them. The CDR3 covers 14 residues. Germline CDR1 GTSNPN, CDR2 SVGIG (reference sequence). This chain's CDR3 is CAFGAGSFTDTQYF. In DNA, the CDR3 is TGTGCCTTCGGGGCGGGCTCCTTCACAGATACGCAGTATTTT.

V gene TRBV20-1 combines with J gene TRBJ2-1; D gene uncertain. V lost 5 bases to trimming and J lost 3 bases, with 2 bases between them. CDR3 size: 10 residues. Germline values: CDR1 DFQATT, CDR2 SNEGSKA (reference sequence). CDR3 residues: CSALYNEQFF. CDR3 sequence (DNA): TGCAGTGCTCTCTACAATGAGCAGTTCTTC.

The chain carries TRBV11-2 and TRBJ2-7; possibly TRBD1 or TRBD2 for D (6 bases each). CDR3 length equals 13 residues. V was cut by 6 bases and J by 7 bases, with 16 bases left in between. The V gene's germline CDR1 is SGHAT and CDR2 FQNNGV. The CDR3 DNA reads as TGTGCCAGCAGTCCGGGGGCACTCGGGGAGCAGTACTTC. Translating gives CASSPGALGEQYF.

J is TRBJ1-1 and V is TRBV30; 7 bases align to TRBD1. CDR1 and CDR2 from the germline V gene are GTSNPN and SVGIG (reference sequence). CDR3 size: 12 residues. Germline trimming cut 2 bases from V and 9 bases from J; bases unmatched to any gene: 6. The CDR3 DNA follows: TGTGCCTGGAGTCCTGGACAGGCCCAAGCTTTCTTT. This sequence encodes CAWSPGQAQAFF.

There are a few counts of this clone. The CDR3 loop reads CATSRTLGNEQYF. CDR3 coding DNA: TGTGCCACCAGCAGAACTCTGGGGAACGAGCAGTACTTC. J is TRBJ2-7 and V is TRBV15; no definite D call. Trimming removed 2 bases at V and 5 bases at J, with 10 bases between. The CDR3 has 13 amino acids. Germline V gene data show CDR1 as LNHNV and CDR2 as YYDKDF (reference sequence). Looking up the rest from reference TRBV15 and TRBJ2-7 gives the full variable domain: DAMVIQNPRYQVTQFGKPVTLSCSQTLNHNVMYWYQQKSSQAPKLLFHYYDKDFNNEADTPDNFQSRRPNTSFCFLDIRSPGLGDTAMYLCATSRTLGNEQYFGPGTRLTVT.

This rearrangement joins TRBV29-1 to TRBJ1-1; TRBD1 agrees at 10 bases. The CDR3 extends over 14 amino acids. Germline CDR1 SQVTM, CDR2 ANQGSEA. V was pared by 3 bases and J by 5 bases, with 6 bases of the junction left unmatched. CDR3 DNA: TGCAGCGTTGAGGAGGACAGGGGGAGGACTGAAGCTTTCTTT. Encoded protein: CSVEEDRGRTEAFF.

The chain combines TRBV30 with TRBJ2-5; D may be TRBD2 (6 bases). Germline V gene lookup returns CDR1 GTSNPN and CDR2 SVGIG (reference sequence). The CDR3 loop spans 15 amino acids. Trimming stripped 3 bases from V and 4 bases from J, with 18 bases between. CDR3 loop: CAWRSGNGGRETQYF. The CDR3 DNA is TGTGCCTGGAGATCAGGGAACGGGGGACGAGAGACCCAGTACTTC.

The J gene is TRBJ2-3, the V gene TRBV25-1; 13 bases fit TRBD2. Germline V CDR1 and CDR2: MGHDK, SYGVNS. The trim removed 8 bases at V and 5 bases at J, leaving 7 bases unmatched. The CDR3 extends over 15 amino acids. The CDR3 DNA sequence: TGTGCCAGCGGACCGGGACTAGCGGGGATAGATACGCAGTATTTT. Translating gives CASGPGLAGIDTQYF.

The V and J genes are TRBV5-1 and TRBJ1-4; D gene ambiguous. CDR1 is SGHRS, CDR2 YFSETQ, per germline. This CDR3 is built from 16 residues. V was shortened by 4 bases and J by 0 bases, with 13 bases between the two germline ends. CDR3 DNA sequence: TGCGCCAGCAGCCCTAATCGGGGATCAACTAATGAAAAACTGTTTTTT. Translation: CASSPNRGSTNEKLFF.

V usage is TRBV6-5 and J usage is TRBJ2-7, with TRBD1 identical over 12 bases. CDR1 is MNHEY and CDR2 is SVGAGI in the germline V gene. The J segment lost 7 bases and the V segment lost 5 bases, leaving 9 bases of the junction unmatched. The CDR3 is 15 amino acids. The CDR3 protein is CASSDYRDRGLEQYF. In DNA, the CDR3 is TGTGCCAGCAGTGACTACCGGGACAGGGGGCTTGAGCAGTACTTC.

V usage is TRBV29-1 and J usage is TRBJ2-7; D assignment may be TRBD1 or TRBD2 (6 bases each). CDR1 is SQVTM, CDR2 ANQGSEA, per germline. CDR3 length: 13 residues. Between the trimmed V and J ends, which lost 6 bases and 2 bases, there was a span of 14 bases. The DNA for the CDR3 is TGCAGCGTCAAGGGGGGCAGGCCCTACGAGCAGTACTTC. It specifies CSVKGGRPYEQYF.

The gene calls are TRBV5-1 and TRBJ1-1; no firm D call. CDR1 is SGHRS, CDR2 YFSETQ, per germline. CDR3 length: 15 amino acids. The V gene lost 0 bases and the J gene lost 1 base, with 10 bases spanning the gap. The CDR3 DNA sequence: TGCGCCAGCAGCTTGGATGGAGCTTCGAACACTGAAGCTTTCTTT. Translating gives CASSLDGASNTEAFF.

This clone has more than one count but fewer than ten. V gene TRBV27 combines with J gene TRBJ2-1; D gene ambiguous. The V end lost 6 bases, the J end lost 4 bases, and 13 bases lay between the germline ends. CDR1 and CDR2 from the germline V gene are MNHEY and SMNVEV (reference sequence). The CDR3 extends over 14 amino acids. In nucleotides, the CDR3 is TGTGCCAGCAGACCAACCAAACGATACAATGAGCAGTTCTTC. This gives the protein CASRPTKRYNEQFF.

The chain couples TRBV5-6 to TRBJ1-3; D is ambiguous. Trimming took off 4 bases at V and 3 bases at J, with 5 bases between the two ends. The germline CDR1 and CDR2 sequences are SGHDT and YYEEEE. The CDR3 is 12 amino acids. The CDR3 bases are TGTGCCAGCAGCCTTATTGGAAACACCATATATTTT. Protein: CASSLIGNTIYF.

CDR3 sequence (DNA): TGTGCGGCGAGAGGGAACACTGAAGCTTTCTTT. It translates to CAARGNTEAFF. This chain connects TRBV19 to TRBJ1-1; D unclear. This CDR3 region has 11 residues. Germline CDR1 and CDR2: LNHDA and SQIVND (reference sequence).

This clone has just a few counts. V and J are TRBV29-1 and TRBJ1-1; D is perhaps TRBD1 (6 bases). The V and J ends lost 5 bases and 9 bases respectively, with 13 bases between them. CDR3 length equals 11 residues. Germline CDR1 reads SQVTM; CDR2 reads ANQGSEA. The CDR3 here is CSVSGTLKAFF. The CDR3, as DNA: TGCAGCGTTTCCGGGACACTTAAAGCTTTCTTT.

This clone was counted only a few times. The chain uses TRBV7-8 and TRBJ2-4, with 12 nucleotides matching TRBD2. V shed 5 bases and J 0 bases; nucleotides not matched to a gene: 8. Germline loops: CDR1 SGHVS, CDR2 FQNEAQ. This CDR3 has 18 amino acids. CDR3 nucleotides: TGTGCCAGCAGCCCCGGACTAGCGGGGCCTCTAGCCAAAAACATTCAGTACTTC. It specifies CASSPGLAGPLAKNIQYF.

The chain joins TRBV11-2 to TRBJ2-7; TRBD1 is a possible D gene (6 bases). This CDR3 is built from 15 residues. V lost 4 bases and J lost 4, with 17 bases in between. Germline CDR1 SGHAT, CDR2 FQNNGV. CDR3 nucleotides: TGTGCCAGCAGCTCCTACAGGGATTTGACTTACGAGCAGTACTTC. Its translation is CASSSYRDLTYEQYF.

The rearrangement links TRBV30 to TRBJ1-2, with D maybe TRBD1 (5 bases). Trimming shortened V by 2 bases and J by 8 bases, and 15 bases separated the two germline ends. This CDR3 contains 13 residues. Germline V gene sequence: CDR1 GTSNPN, CDR2 SVGIG (reference sequence). This chain's CDR3 is CAWSPLTRGGYTF. Here the CDR3 DNA reads TGTGCCTGGAGTCCACTCACTCGGGGCGGCTACACCTTC.

This clone was seen only a few times. The chain has TRBV29-1 and TRBJ2-1; 11 positions match TRBD1. This CDR3 comprises 13 residues. After removal of 6 bases from V and 4 bases from J, the junction contained 2 bases not matched to a gene. Germline V CDR1 and CDR2: SQVTM, ANQGSEA. This chain's CDR3 is CSVGTGGYNEQFF. CDR3 in DNA: TGCAGCGTCGGGACAGGGGGTTACAATGAGCAGTTCTTC.

CDR3 coding DNA: TGTGCCAGCAACAAGGGGACCGGCTATGGCTACACCTTC. Its protein product is CASNKGTGYGYTF. The chain uses TRBV9 and TRBJ1-2, with D possibly matching TRBD1 (5 bases). CDR3 size: 13 residues. Germline V CDR1 and CDR2: SGDLS, YYNGEE. Trimming stripped 6 bases from V and 4 bases from J, with 13 bases between.

V usage is TRBV29-1 and J usage is TRBJ1-5, with D tentatively TRBD1 (5 bases). V lost 7 bases and J 8 bases, leaving 33 bases between the germline ends. The CDR3 contains 18 residues. The germline V gene encodes CDR1 SQVTM and CDR2 ANQGSEA. The CDR3 coding sequence is TGCAGCGCTACGCACGAAAATGCGCGAAGGGGTTTTGTTGAGCCCCAGCATTTT. Encoded protein: CSATHENARRGFVEPQHF.